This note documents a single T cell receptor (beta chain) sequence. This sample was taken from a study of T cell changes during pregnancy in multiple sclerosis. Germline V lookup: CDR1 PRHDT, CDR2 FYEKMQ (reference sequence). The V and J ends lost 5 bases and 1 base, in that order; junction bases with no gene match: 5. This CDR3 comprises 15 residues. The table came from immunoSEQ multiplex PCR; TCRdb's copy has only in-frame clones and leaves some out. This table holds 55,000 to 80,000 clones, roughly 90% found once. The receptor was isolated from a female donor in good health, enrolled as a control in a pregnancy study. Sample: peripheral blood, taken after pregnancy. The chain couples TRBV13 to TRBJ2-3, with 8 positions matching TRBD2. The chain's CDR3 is CASSRRGGGTDTQYF. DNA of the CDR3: TGTGCCAGCAGCCGCCGGGGGGGCGGCACAGATACGCAGTATTTT. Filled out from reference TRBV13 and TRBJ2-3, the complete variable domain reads AAGVIQSPRHLIKEKRETATLKCYPIPRHDTVYWYQQGPGQDPQFLISFYEKMQSDKGSIPDRFSAQQFSDYHSELNMSSLELGDSALYFCASSRRGGGTDTQYFGPGTRLTVL.